Sequencing of this T cell receptor (beta chain) was carried out in a study of blood T cell repertoires in COVID-19. The protocol was immunoSEQ multiplex PCR, while the TCRdb copy is restricted to in-frame clones and leaves out a portion. The sample contains about 340,000 clones, over 70% of which appear only once. There are 14 residues in the CDR3. V shed 3 bases and J shed 2 bases, with 8 bases lying between them. Germline CDR1 is LNHDA and CDR2 is SQIVND (reference sequence). The sequence was obtained from a man younger than 40 with active or convalescent COVID-19. The sample consisted of peripheral blood. V and J are TRBV19 and TRBJ2-4; D uncertain. CDR3 nucleotides: TGTGCCAGTAGTATTTCGCGAACCAAAAACATTCAGTACTTC. This sequence encodes CASSISRTKNIQYF.